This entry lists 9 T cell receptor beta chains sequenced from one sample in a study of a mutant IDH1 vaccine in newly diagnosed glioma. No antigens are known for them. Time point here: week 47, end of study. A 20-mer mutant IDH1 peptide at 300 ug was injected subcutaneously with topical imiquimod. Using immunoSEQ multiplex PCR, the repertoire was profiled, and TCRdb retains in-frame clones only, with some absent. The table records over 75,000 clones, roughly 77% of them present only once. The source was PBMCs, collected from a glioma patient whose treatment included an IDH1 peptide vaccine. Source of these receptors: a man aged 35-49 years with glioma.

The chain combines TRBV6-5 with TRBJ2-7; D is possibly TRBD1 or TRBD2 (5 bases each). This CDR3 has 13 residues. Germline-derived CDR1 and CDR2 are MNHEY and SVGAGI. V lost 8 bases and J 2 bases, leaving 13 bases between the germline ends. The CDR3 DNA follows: TGTGCCAGCGTGGATATGGGGGCCTACGAGCAGTACTTC. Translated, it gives CASVDMGAYEQYF.

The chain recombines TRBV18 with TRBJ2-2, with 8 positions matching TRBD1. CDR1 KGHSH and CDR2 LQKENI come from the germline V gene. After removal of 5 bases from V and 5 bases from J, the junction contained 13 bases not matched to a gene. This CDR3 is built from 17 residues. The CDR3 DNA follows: TGTGCCAGCTCATACTACCAGTGGGGACAGGCTACCGGGGAGCTGTTTTTT. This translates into CASSYYQWGQATGELFF.

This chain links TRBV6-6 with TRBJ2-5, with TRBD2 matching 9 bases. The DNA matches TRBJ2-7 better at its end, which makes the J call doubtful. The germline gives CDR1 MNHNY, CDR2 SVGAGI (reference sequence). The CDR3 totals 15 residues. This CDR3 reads CASSLFRGRGDEQYF. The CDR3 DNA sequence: TGTGCCAGCAGTCTCTTTCGCGGGAGGGGCGACGAGCAGTACTTC.

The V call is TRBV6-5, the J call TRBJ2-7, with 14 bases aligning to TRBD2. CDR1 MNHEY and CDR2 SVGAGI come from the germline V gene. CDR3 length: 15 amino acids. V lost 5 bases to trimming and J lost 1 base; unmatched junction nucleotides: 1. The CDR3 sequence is CASSGTSGSSYEQYF. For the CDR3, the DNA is TGTGCCAGCAGTGGGACTAGCGGGAGTTCCTACGAGCAGTACTTC.

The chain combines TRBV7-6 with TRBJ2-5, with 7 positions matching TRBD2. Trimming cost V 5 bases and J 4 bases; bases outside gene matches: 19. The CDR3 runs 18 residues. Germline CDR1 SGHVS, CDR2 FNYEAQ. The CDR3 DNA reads TGTGCCAGCAGCATTGAGCCGACTAGCCGATGGGGTGGAGAGACCCAGTACTTC. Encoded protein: CASSIEPTSRWGGETQYF.

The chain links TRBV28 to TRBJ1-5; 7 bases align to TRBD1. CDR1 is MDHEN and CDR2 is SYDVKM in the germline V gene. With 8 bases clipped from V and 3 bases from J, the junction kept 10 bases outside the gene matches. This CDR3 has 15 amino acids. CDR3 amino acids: CASREVTGDNQPQHF. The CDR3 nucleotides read TGTGCCAGCCGTGAAGTTACAGGGGACAATCAGCCCCAGCATTTT.

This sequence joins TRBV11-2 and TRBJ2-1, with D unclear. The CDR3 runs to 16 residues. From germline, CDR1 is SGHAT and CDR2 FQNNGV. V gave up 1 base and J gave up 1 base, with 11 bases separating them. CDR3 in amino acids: CASSLGPMGSYNEQFF. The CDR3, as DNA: TGTGCCAGCAGCTTAGGACCCATGGGGTCCTACAATGAGCAGTTCTTC.

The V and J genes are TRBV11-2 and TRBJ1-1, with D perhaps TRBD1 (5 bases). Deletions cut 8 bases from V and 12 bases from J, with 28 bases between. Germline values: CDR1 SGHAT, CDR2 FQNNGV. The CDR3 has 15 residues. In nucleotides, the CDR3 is TGTGCCAGCTCAGCCACAGGTAGAATTGTTGGGAGAACTTTCTTT. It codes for CASSATGRIVGRTFF. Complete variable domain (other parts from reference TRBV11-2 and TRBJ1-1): EAGVAQSPRYKIIEKRQSVAFWCNPISGHATLYWYQQILGQGPKLLIQFQNNGVVDDSQLPKDRFSAERLKGVDSTLKIQPAKLEDSAVYLCASSATGRIVGRTFFGQGTRLTVV.

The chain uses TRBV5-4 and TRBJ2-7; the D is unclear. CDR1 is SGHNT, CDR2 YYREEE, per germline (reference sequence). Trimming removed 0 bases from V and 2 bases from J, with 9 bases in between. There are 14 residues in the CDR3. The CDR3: CASSLVSRPYEQYF. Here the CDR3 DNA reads TGTGCCAGCAGCTTGGTTAGTAGACCCTACGAGCAGTACTTC. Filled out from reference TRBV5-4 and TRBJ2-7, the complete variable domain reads ETGVTQSPTHLIKTRGQQVTLRCSSQSGHNTVSWYQQALGQGPQFIFQYYREEENGRGNFPPRFSGLQFPNYSSELNVNALELDDSALYLCASSLVSRPYEQYFGPGTRLTVT.